This T cell receptor beta chain was obtained from a study of cytomegalovirus exposure and HLA in healthy donors. General study points: A later analysis reported that several of the most significant clusters appeared to be linked to common viral pathogens, among them Epstein-Barr virus.

The V gene's germline CDR1 is MNHNS and CDR2 SASEGT. The CDR3 is 15 residues long. In regard to this clone: Its antigen remains unknown.

13 Jbeta primers and 60 Vbeta primers were used for the PCR. Data came from immunoSEQ multiplex PCR; TCRdb stores just in-frame clones and leaves some out. In the table there are 200,000 to 250,000 clones, approximately 87% of which are singletons. This chain uses TRBV6-1 with TRBJ2-5; TRBD1 matches at 8 bases. The DNA end is a closer match to TRBJ2-7, so the J assignment may be wrong. Sequenced input: PBMCs. This receptor was taken from a human donor in good health. CDR3 region: CASSDQGAAPYEQYF. For the CDR3, the DNA is TGTGCCAGCAGTGATCAGGGGGCGGCCCCCTACGAGCAGTACTTC.